These T cell receptor beta chains were read from a single sample in a study of blood T cell repertoires in COVID-19. Produced via immunoSEQ multiplex PCR; TCRdb's table is partial and in-frame only. The sample yields tens of thousands of clones, 70% to 85% seen once. Sequencing input: peripheral blood. These TCRs come from a man between 65 and 85 years old with acute or convalescent COVID-19. CDR3s include the opening cysteine and the closing phenylalanine or tryptophan. D genes are given only for firm matches. Size is stated for part of the rows, as once, few or many counts, or as a class when the clone is expanded.

v_gene,d_gene,len,abundance,j_gene,CDR3aa,CDR3nt
TRBV19,TRBD2,14,-,TRBJ2-7,CASTTSGLPYEQYF,TGTGCCAGTACCACTAGCGGGCTCCCCTACGAGCAGTACTTC
TRBV5-1,-,14,-,TRBJ2-7,CASSIGQNADEQYF,TGCGCCAGCAGCATAGGACAGAACGCGGACGAGCAGTACTTC
TRBV6-5,TRBD1,13,-,TRBJ2-7,CASTRGQGYEQYF,TGTGCCAGCACCCGAGGACAGGGGTACGAGCAGTACTTC
TRBV2,-,16,few,TRBJ2-2,CASSEARLVGTGELFF,TGTGCCAGCAGTGAAGCCCGGCTAGTCGGCACCGGGGAGCTGTTTTTT
TRBV29-1,-,14,-,TRBJ1-1,CSVGEVLQNTEAFF,TGCAGCGTTGGTGAGGTCCTTCAGAACACTGAAGCTTTCTTT
TRBV27,TRBD1,15,-,TRBJ1-4,CASSLGQGINEKLFF,TGTGCCAGCAGTTTAGGACAGGGGATAAATGAAAAACTGTTTTTT
TRBV20-1,-,11,-,TRBJ2-5,CSAHWRETQYF,TGCAGTGCTCATTGGAGGGAGACCCAGTACTTC
TRBV6-5,-,15,few,TRBJ2-6,CASSLQGSGANVLTF,TGTGCCAGCAGCCTTCAGGGCTCTGGGGCCAACGTCCTGACTTTC
TRBV20-1,TRBD2,13,once,TRBJ2-7,CSACASGSYEQYF,TGCAGTGCTTGTGCTAGCGGGAGCTACGAGCAGTACTTC
TRBV5-1,-,15,-,TRBJ2-6,CASSLQGLGANVLTF,TGCGCCAGCAGCTTGCAGGGCCTCGGGGCCAACGTCCTGACTTTC
TRBV20-1,-,16,-,TRBJ1-1,CSASPSRGTLGTEAFF,TGCAGTGCTAGTCCGAGCCGAGGCACCCTTGGCACTGAAGCTTTCTTT
TRBV4-1,TRBD1,15,-,TRBJ1-2,CASSQAGQGNYGYTF,TGCGCCAGCAGCCAAGCGGGACAGGGAAACTATGGCTACACCTTC
TRBV7-2,-,15,few,TRBJ1-5,CASSLQQGQGQPQHF,TGTGCCAGCAGCTTACAGCAGGGGCAGGGGCAGCCCCAGCATTTT
TRBV19,TRBD1,15,-,TRBJ2-6,CASSPGGSGANVLTF,TGTGCCAGTAGTCCAGGGGGCTCTGGGGCCAACGTCCTGACTTTC
TRBV11-2,-,14,-,TRBJ2-5,CASSLGPPGSLPYF,TGTGCCAGCAGCTTAGGTCCCCCGGGGAGCTTGCCGTACTTC
TRBV5-4,-,16,-,TRBJ1-4,CASSLGTSSTNEKLFF,TGTGCCAGCAGCTTGGGTACTAGTTCAACTAATGAAAAACTGTTTTTT
TRBV6-5,TRBD2,14,-,TRBJ2-1,CASRTGLASGEQFF,TGTGCCAGCAGAACGGGACTAGCGAGCGGTGAGCAGTTCTTC
TRBV5-1,TRBD1,16,few,TRBJ2-6,CASSPTTGAGANVLTF,TGCGCCAGCAGCCCCACGACAGGGGCCGGGGCCAACGTCCTGACTTTC
TRBV18,TRBD1,14,-,TRBJ2-5,CASSPGTGDETQYF,TGTGCCAGCTCACCCGGGACAGGGGACGAGACCCAGTACTTC
TRBV5-1,TRBD2,16,-,TRBJ2-2,CASSSEGSGVTGELFF,TGCGCCAGCAGCTCCGAGGGGAGCGGGGTAACCGGGGAGCTGTTTTTT
TRBV5-1,TRBD1,16,-,TRBJ1-4,CASSLVGTGGLEKLFF,TGCGCCAGCAGCTTGGTTGGGACAGGGGGTTTGGAAAAACTGTTTTTT
TRBV7-3,TRBD1,13,-,TRBJ1-2,CASSSQGAQGYTF,TGTGCCAGCAGCTCCCAGGGGGCCCAAGGCTACACCTTC
TRBV7-6,-,15,-,TRBJ1-1,CASSLADHEGTEAFF,TGTGCCAGCAGCTTAGCTGACCACGAGGGCACTGAAGCTTTCTTT
TRBV15,-,15,-,TRBJ2-3,CATMPSGEAVDTQYF,TGTGCCACCATGCCTTCGGGGGAGGCGGTAGATACGCAGTATTTT
TRBV28,-,16,-,TRBJ2-2,CASSSLTGAISGELFF,TGTGCCAGCAGTTCTCTGACGGGAGCTATAAGCGGGGAGCTGTTTTTT
TRBV5-4,TRBD1,13,once,TRBJ1-1,CASGWDSHTEAFF,TGTGCCAGCGGATGGGACAGCCACACTGAAGCTTTCTTT
TRBV2,TRBD2,16,-,TRBJ2-7,CASRVIWGGRAYEQYF,TGTGCCAGCAGAGTGATCTGGGGCGGGAGAGCCTACGAGCAGTACTTC
TRBV28,TRBD1,13,-,TRBJ1-5,CASSAGQSTTQHF,TGTGCCAGCAGTGCGGGACAGTCAACGACCCAGCATTTT
TRBV4-2,-,15,-,TRBJ2-2,CASSHSGSNTGELFF,TGTGCCAGCAGCCACTCGGGGTCGAACACCGGGGAGCTGTTTTTT
TRBV19,-,15,-,TRBJ1-2,CASSTRGRGGNGYTF,TGTGCCAGTAGTACCCGTGGCCGGGGAGGGAATGGCTACACCTTC
TRBV6-5,-,13,-,TRBJ2-3,CASREGLADTQYF,TGTGCCAGCAGAGAGGGACTTGCAGATACGCAGTATTTT
TRBV6-1,-,17,-,TRBJ2-5,CASSESVGRPFQETQYF,TGTGCCAGCAGTGAATCAGTTGGGCGCCCGTTCCAAGAGACCCAGTACTTC
TRBV5-1,-,13,few,TRBJ1-1,CASSPDRVTEAFF,TGCGCCAGCAGTCCGGACAGAGTCACTGAAGCTTTCTTT
TRBV5-1,TRBD1,15,-,TRBJ2-1,CASSREGARANEQFF,TGCGCCAGCAGCCGCGAGGGGGCGCGTGCCAATGAGCAGTTCTTC
TRBV30,-,13,-,TRBJ1-2,CAWSLRSRGDYTF,TGTGCCTGGAGCCTACGGTCAAGGGGCGACTACACCTTC
TRBV5-4,-,15,-,TRBJ1-2,CASSQRDIPLRGYTF,TGTGCCAGCAGCCAGCGGGACATACCTCTTCGTGGCTACACCTTC
TRBV7-9,TRBD1,18,few,TRBJ1-3,CASSRWGQGGESGNTIYF,TGTGCCAGCAGCCGCTGGGGACAGGGAGGGGAGTCTGGAAACACCATATATTTT
TRBV30,TRBD2,15,-,TRBJ2-7,CAWSVGGISSYEQYF,TGTGCCTGGAGTGTGGGGGGGATTAGCTCCTACGAGCAGTACTTC
TRBV7-9,TRBD1,15,once,TRBJ1-2,CASSSGTGGRDGYTF,TGTGCCAGCAGCTCCGGGACAGGGGGCAGAGATGGCTACACCTTC
TRBV5-6,-,16,few,TRBJ1-2,CASSFYHRAQNYGYTF,TGTGCCAGCAGCTTTTATCACAGGGCCCAGAACTATGGCTACACCTTC
TRBV5-5,TRBD1,14,-,TRBJ1-4,CASSPGTGGEKLFF,TGTGCCAGCAGCCCTGGGACAGGAGGTGAAAAACTGTTTTTT